This record looks at one T cell receptor beta chain sequence and its context. The data stem from a study of PD-L1 blockade in urothelial cancer. Study as a whole: Male sex and bladder-origin urothelial cancer characterized about 85% of the 29 patients.

V shed 3 bases and J 5 bases; nucleotides not matched to a gene: 6. Germline V gene sequence: CDR1 MNHNS, CDR2 SASEGT. There are 15 residues in the CDR3. Time point: pretreatment peripheral blood. Assay: immunoSEQ multiplex PCR; the TCRdb copy retains only in-frame clones and omits some. The table shows 15,000 to 20,000 clones, with over 75% occurring only once. Sample: PBMCs, taken around atezolizumab (anti-PD-L1) treatment. This clonotype was obtained from a man between 65 and 80 years old with urothelial cancer. The J gene is TRBJ1-4, the V gene TRBV6-1, with TRBD1 matching over 7 bases. This CDR3 is CASSELGQTNEKLFF. DNA of the CDR3: TGTGCCAGCAGTGAGCTGGGACAGACGAATGAAAAACTGTTTTTT.